This T cell receptor beta chain was sequenced for a study of T cells in Graves' hyperthyroidism and ophthalmopathy. V lost 5 bases and J 5 bases, leaving 15 bases between the germline ends. Germline V gene data show CDR1 as SGHVS and CDR2 as FQNEAQ. The CDR3 has 14 residues. TCR beta CDR3 sequences were amplified from RNA transcripts. The TCR CDR3 was amplified in a first-round RT-PCR using the HTBI primer set. MiXCR was run by TCRdb on the multiplex PCR reads, yielding one entry per CDR3 protein. The sample comprises some 250,000 distinct CDR3 sequences, 13% to 15% of which are singletons, and about 14% rests with the top ten.

The sequence derives from a woman in her thirties or forties with Graves' hyperthyroidism that later progressed to Graves' ophthalmopathy. Sequencing was carried out using blood. V gene TRBV7-8 combines with J gene TRBJ1-2, with no clear D. CDR3 amino acids: CASSLFGEKYGYTF. The CDR3, as DNA: TGTGCCAGCAGCCTATTCGGGGAGAAGTATGGCTACACCTTC.